Listed below are T cell receptor beta chains from one sample, sequenced in a study of T cell responses to AZD1222 COVID-19 vaccine. Profiling relied on immunoSEQ multiplex PCR, and the TCRdb table lists in-frame clones only, not all of them. This table has 110,000 or so clones, approximately 88% appearing once. Here the sequenced sample was peripheral blood, taken 28 days after the second AZD1222 dose. Receptors originate from an adult who received the AZD1222 COVID-19 vaccine. CDR3s include the opening cysteine and the closing phenylalanine or tryptophan. A D gene is named only where the DNA matches it firmly. The listing skips clone size in some rows; elsewhere it reads once, few, many or a size class.

TRBJ1-5,NA,NA,TRBV2,CASSESSVYNQPQHF,TGTGCCAGCAGTGAATCGTCCGTCTACAATCAGCCCCAGCATTTT
TRBJ1-2,NA,TRBD1,TRBV10-3,CAISPGTGGRNYGYTF,TGTGCCATCAGCCCCGGGACAGGGGGCCGGAACTATGGCTACACCTTC
TRBJ1-1,NA,NA,TRBV2,CAIFKGGGTEAFF,TGTGCCATTTTCAAAGGGGGAGGTACTGAAGCTTTCTTT
TRBJ1-2,NA,NA,TRBV7-9,CASSPGWGVDGYTF,TGTGCCAGCAGCCCCGGCTGGGGGGTTGATGGCTACACCTTC
TRBJ1-5,once,NA,TRBV6-1,CASSDETHQPQHF,TGTGCCAGCAGTGACGAGACACATCAGCCCCAGCATTTT
TRBJ1-6,NA,NA,TRBV27,CASSLDPPGNSPLHF,TGTGCCAGCAGTTTGGATCCCCCGGGGAATTCACCCCTCCACTTT
TRBJ1-3,NA,NA,TRBV4-1,CASSQGDPARTIYF,TGCGCCAGCAGCCAAGGAGACCCCGCTCGCACCATATATTTT
TRBJ1-5,once,NA,TRBV15,CATSRDRGVEQPQHF,TGTGCCACCAGCAGAGATCGGGGGGTAGAGCAGCCCCAGCATTTT
TRBJ1-1,NA,TRBD1,TRBV5-1,CASSPRQGSTNTEAFF,TGCGCCAGCAGCCCCCGACAGGGGTCGACGAACACTGAAGCTTTCTTT
TRBJ2-7,NA,NA,TRBV5-1,CASSLPPYEQYF,TGCGCCAGCAGCTTGCCGCCCTACGAGCAGTACTTC
TRBJ1-6,NA,NA,TRBV27,CASSPRRPSYNSPLHF,TGTGCCAGCAGTCCCCGGAGGCCGTCGTATAATTCACCCCTCCACTTT
TRBJ2-3,NA,NA,TRBV6-2/TRBV6-3,CASSPEGDLRYF,TGTGCCAGCAGCCCCGAGGGGGACCTCCGCTATTTT
TRBJ2-5,NA,TRBD1,TRBV7-9,CASSLDRLQETQYF,TGTGCCAGCAGCTTGGACAGGCTCCAAGAGACCCAGTACTTC
TRBJ1-2,NA,NA,TRBV6-5,CASSYSAGALDGYTF,TGTGCCAGCAGTTACTCGGCGGGGGCGCTAGATGGCTACACCTTC
TRBJ1-1,few,NA,TRBV7-2,CASSLVDLNTEAFF,TGTGCCAGCAGCTTAGTAGACTTGAACACTGAAGCTTTCTTT
TRBJ1-3,NA,TRBD1,TRBV7-9,CASSLNSGTGSGNTIYF,TGTGCCAGCAGCCTCAATTCCGGGACAGGGAGTGGAAACACCATATATTTT
TRBJ1-4,NA,TRBD1,TRBV7-9,CASSLEGQGNEKLFF,TGTGCCAGCAGCTTAGAGGGACAGGGTAATGAAAAACTGTTTTTT
TRBJ1-6,NA,NA,TRBV2,CASSQTQGTNSPLHF,TGTGCCAGCAGTCAGACACAGGGTACCAATTCACCCCTCCACTTT
TRBJ1-1,NA,NA,TRBV5-1,CASSLEVGIGAFEAFF,TGCGCCAGCAGCTTGGAGGTGGGTATCGGGGCCTTTGAAGCTTTCTTT
TRBJ1-2,NA,TRBD1,TRBV5-6,CASSPTGFSSYTF,TGTGCCAGCAGTCCGACAGGGTTCTCTAGCTACACCTTC
TRBJ1-1,NA,TRBD1,TRBV5-1,CASSWGWTGETEAFF,TGCGCCAGCAGCTGGGGTTGGACAGGGGAGACTGAAGCTTTCTTT
TRBJ2-7,NA,TRBD1,TRBV20-1,CSTGQGNEQYF,TGCAGTACGGGACAGGGGAACGAGCAGTACTTC
TRBJ1-6,NA,NA,TRBV6-2/TRBV6-3,CASSYSPGSRNSPLHF,TGTGCCAGCAGTTATTCTCCGGGATCGCGGAATTCACCCCTCCACTTT
TRBJ2-7,NA,NA,TRBV12-5,CASGVGTFPYEQYF,TGTGCTAGTGGTGTCGGGACTTTTCCTTACGAGCAGTACTTC
TRBJ2-7,NA,TRBD2,TRBV7-2,CASRASGGTGTQQYF,TGTGCCAGCAGGGCTAGCGGGGGGACAGGAACTCAGCAGTACTTC
TRBJ1-4,NA,NA,TRBV6-5,CASSDLPWEKLFF,TGTGCCAGCAGCGACCTCCCTTGGGAAAAACTGTTTTTT
TRBJ2-7,NA,TRBD2,TRBV5-1,CASSLGLAGLEQYF,TGCGCCAGCAGCTTGGGACTAGCGGGGCTCGAGCAGTACTTC
TRBJ2-3,few,NA,TRBV9,CASRGLEDTQYF,TGTGCCAGCAGGGGTTTGGAGGATACGCAGTATTTT
TRBJ2-5,NA,NA,TRBV10-3,CAIGFGGIETQYF,TGTGCCATCGGTTTTGGGGGGATCGAGACCCAGTACTTC
TRBJ2-7,NA,NA,TRBV11-1,CASRIDRGTYEQYF,TGTGCCAGCAGAATAGACAGAGGGACCTACGAGCAGTACTTC
TRBJ2-1,NA,TRBD2,TRBV28,CASSPGLAGGPNEQFF,TGTGCCAGCAGTCCCGGACTAGCCGGAGGCCCTAATGAGCAGTTCTTC
TRBJ1-2,NA,TRBD1,TRBV5-4,CASSIGTAAYGYTF,TGTGCCAGCAGCATAGGGACAGCTGCTTATGGCTACACCTTC
TRBJ2-3,NA,TRBD1,TRBV7-9,CASSLGDRGLADTQYF,TGTGCCAGCAGCTTAGGGGACAGGGGGCTCGCAGATACGCAGTATTTT
TRBJ1-5,NA,NA,TRBV4-2,CASRDLDSNQPQHF,TGTGCCAGCAGAGACTTGGACAGCAATCAGCCCCAGCATTTT
TRBJ1-2,NA,NA,TRBV28,CASSGTGTYGYTF,TGTGCCAGCAGCGGCACAGGAACCTATGGCTACACCTTC
TRBJ2-7,NA,NA,TRBV2,CASKEGDGYEQYF,TGTGCCAGCAAGGAGGGGGATGGCTACGAGCAGTACTTC
TRBJ1-5,NA,NA,TRBV19,CASNQGDHSNQPQHF,TGTGCCAGTAACCAGGGAGATCATAGCAATCAGCCCCAGCATTTT
TRBJ1-3,NA,NA,TRBV5-1,CASSSRGDSGNTIYF,TGCGCCAGCAGCTCCCGAGGGGACTCTGGAAACACCATATATTTT
TRBJ2-2,NA,TRBD2,TRBV4-2,CASSQDGLAGGGTGELFF,TGTGCCAGCAGCCAAGATGGTCTAGCGGGGGGCGGGACCGGGGAGCTGTTTTTT
TRBJ2-3,once,TRBD2,TRBV9,CASTRRGGGTDTQYF,TGTGCCAGCACCCGCCGGGGGGGTGGCACAGATACGCAGTATTTT
TRBJ1-4,once,NA,TRBV5-4,CASSDPNKPQGLFF,TGTGCCAGCAGCGACCCAAACAAGCCCCAGGGACTGTTTTTT
TRBJ1-3,NA,NA,TRBV7-2,CASSAVGSSGNTIYF,TGTGCCAGCAGCGCCGTGGGGTCTTCGGGAAACACCATATATTTT
TRBJ1-4,once,NA,TRBV7-9,CASSFWTATNEKLFF,TGTGCCAGCAGCTTCTGGACAGCAACTAATGAAAAACTGTTTTTT
TRBJ1-1,few,NA,TRBV3-1/TRBV3-2,CASSPRRADREHLCAEAFF,TGTGCCAGCAGCCCTCGTAGGGCCGACCGGGAACATCTGTGTGCTGAAGCTTTCTTT
TRBJ1-5,NA,NA,TRBV6-4,CASSAPVAGSNQPQHF,TGTGCCAGCAGTGCCCCGGTGGCGGGGAGCAATCAGCCCCAGCATTTT
TRBJ2-7,NA,NA,TRBV3-1/TRBV3-2,CASSQVYSSYEQYF,TGTGCCAGCAGCCAAGTCTACAGCTCCTACGAGCAGTACTTC
TRBJ1-2,NA,TRBD1,TRBV7-2,CASSPGQGHYGYTF,TGTGCCAGCAGCCCGGGACAGGGGCACTATGGCTACACCTTC
TRBJ2-7,NA,TRBD1,TRBV5-1,CASSFDRDSSYEQYF,TGCGCCAGCAGCTTCGACCGGGACAGCTCCTACGAGCAGTACTTC
TRBJ2-7,NA,TRBD1,TRBV18,CASSPRPGGVAASYEQYF,TGTGCCAGCTCACCACGTCCAGGGGGCGTCGCAGCCTCCTACGAGCAGTACTTC
TRBJ1-1,NA,TRBD1,TRBV5-1,CASRPGQGAVSYTEAFF,TGCGCCAGCAGGCCTGGGCAGGGGGCGGTTTCGTACACTGAAGCTTTCTTT
TRBJ1-1,NA,TRBD1,TRBV27,CASRSGTGSDVNTEAFF,TGTGCCAGCAGATCCGGGACAGGGAGTGATGTGAACACTGAAGCTTTCTTT